This T cell receptor beta chain was captured in a study of beta chain features in type 1 diabetes (dated by TCRdb to 2016 to 2018). About the study as a whole: Mean age, gender distribution, total cell number and subset yield were not different between patients and healthy donors. A total of around 110,000,000 sorted cells were examined across all samples, and RNA yield correlated strongly with the number of cells per subset. In the study, recently diagnosed type 1 diabetes patients and matched healthy donors were compared on the TCRB repertoires of their sorted circulating CD4+ T cell subsets. Naive and central memory subsets were obtained from all 30 or so donors, but regulatory and stem cell-like memory subsets were isolated from only 8 patients and about 8 healthy donors.

This clone has more than one count but fewer than ten. What this receptor recognizes is not known. Base-call qualities are not available, and no considerably larger clone is one nucleotide away. Other DNA sequences in this sample translate to the same CDR3. A single peripheral blood draw of 95 to 150 mL on average was collected from each donor into heparinised tubes. A BD FACSAria II and a panel including CD45RO, CCR7, CD25, CD127, CD95 and CD27 were used to sort naive, central memory, regulatory and stem cell-like memory CD4+ T cells. All sorted populations exceeded 98% purity. PBMCs were separated immediately by Lymphoprep density gradient centrifugation and were stained directly, without being cultured. Samples were stained and sorted in pairs, with one healthy donor and one patient per experiment, so that batch effects were minimized. All of the isolated RNA was reverse transcribed with the High Capacity cDNA Reverse Transcription Kit, so expressed TCRB transcripts were sequenced. Deep immunoSEQ sequencing was performed on naive, central memory and regulatory T cell samples, with an average of around 3.4 million total reads per sample. After sorted cells were lysed in RLT buffer, RNA was extracted with DNase-treated RNeasy Micro or Mini kits, with the choice depending on cell number. To prevent cross-contamination, every cell subset was processed on its own, while patient and healthy donor samples were processed together. Using the immunoSEQ multiplex PCR, TCRB sequences were amplified from cDNA into 87-bp fragments spanning the CDR3 region. Sequencing of the amplicons was performed on the Illumina HiSeq platform. From the authors' description of their analysis: Synthetic template baselines were used to correct PCR bias computationally, reads within Hamming distance 2 were collapsed, and singletons that could not be merged were discarded. By aligning reads against IMGT, V, D and J genes, CDR3 length, and insertions or deletions at six rearrangement sites were assigned. Clonotype counts were normalized to sorted cell number within each subset before computing true diversity and Gini coefficients with the tcR R package. Repertoire sharing was quantified using the overlap coefficient calculated on TCRB nucleotide sequences. Out-of-frame TCRB sequences from naive cells were analyzed to stand in for the pre-selection repertoire. Imported from immuneACCESS, the table was reduced by TCRdb to in-frame sequences with V and J called. These copies leave out some clones; in studies compared against another copy, an unresolved V gene accounts for under half, and the cause of the remainder is not known. For V, J and clone size, that table is used; D and trimming come from the DNA. Within this sample are about 230,000 clones, with 9.6% of them counted one time only. The ten largest make up 0.03% to 0.035% of the sample.

Beyond this particular receptor, the publication reports: At VDJ recombination sites, patients with type 1 diabetes made fewer insertions and deleted more nucleotides, a pattern implying thymic rearrangement abnormalities. Because small numbers of individuals were included in the HLA sub-analyses, any influence of HLA type on TCRB rearrangement was left unresolved. Because cDNA was sequenced instead of genomic DNA, highly expressing activated cells could be over-represented, though the groups showed no difference in activation or CD3 levels. PCR may preferentially amplify shorter templates, but because patient and control samples were amplified and corrected together, any resulting skew would affect both groups equally. Naive, central memory and regulatory TCRB repertoires appeared to be more similar among patients than among healthy donors. A moderate but significant shortening of TCRB CDR3 length was observed in type 1 diabetes patients in all four CD4+ subsets.

The receptor's source is a woman between 18 and 29 years old in good health. Material: naive CD4+ T cells from blood. The cell subset or site label here, explained by the study, means: true naive CD4+ T cells.

CDR3 loop: CASSSGNTEAFF. At the DNA level, the sequence is TGCGCCAGCAGCTCGGGGAACACTGAAGCTTTCTTT. The chain joins TRBV5-1 to TRBJ1-1, with the D gene too uncertain to name. The CDR3 holds 12 amino acids from the cysteine to the phenylalanine. Only the CDR3 region is kept as DNA, spanning 36 bases read in frame from base 1. The germline V gene yields SGHRS for CDR1 and YFSETQ for CDR2. The junction shows trimming of 3 bases on V and 1 base on J, plus 4 bases between the germline ends.